These 27 T cell receptor beta chains came from one sample sequenced in a study of PD-1 blockade in classical Hodgkin lymphoma (dated by TCRdb to the early 2020s). The time point label corresponds to: newly diagnosed, previously untreated cHL patient sample. Using a Miltenyi CD8+ T cell isolation kit, CD8+ T cells were purified from thawed PBMCs through magnetic negative selection. Receptor libraries were prepared by the immunoSEQ multiplex PCR assay. TCRdb mirrors the immuneACCESS table, restricted to in-frame sequences. Some clones are absent from its copies; in checked studies, under half trace to an unresolved V gene, and the reason for the others is unknown. The sample data list 23,000 or so clones, and 85% to 90% of these were observed just once. The ten largest clones add up to 6.8% of the sample. The specimen sequenced was CD8+ T cells from blood. The receptor set was obtained from a human donor with classical Hodgkin lymphoma.

The chain carries TRBV7-9 and TRBJ2-6, with D possibly matching TRBD2 (6 bases). This CDR3 has 15 residues. V was shortened by 8 bases and J by 0 bases, with 11 bases between the two germline ends. CDR1 SEHNR and CDR2 FQNEAQ come from the germline V gene (reference sequence). The CDR3 nucleotides read TGTGCCAGCGCAGCGGGCGTCTCTGGGGCCAACGTCCTGACTTTC. This sequence encodes CASAAGVSGANVLTF.

The chain recombines TRBV5-6 with TRBJ1-1; 7 nucleotides line up with TRBD1. Germline assignment: CDR1 SGHDT and CDR2 YYEEEE. The V and J ends lost 5 bases and 5 bases, in that order; junction bases with no gene match: 6. The CDR3 is made up of 13 amino acids. CDR3 in amino acids: CASSPGGGTEAFF. DNA for the CDR3: TGTGCCAGCAGTCCAGGGGGAGGGACTGAAGCTTTCTTT.

The chain employs TRBV7-2 and TRBJ2-7; weak D call: TRBD2 (6 bases). V was clipped by 5 bases and J by 0 bases, with 14 bases between them. CDR3 size: 15 residues. Germline values: CDR1 SGHTA, CDR2 FQGNSA. CDR3 protein: CASSQLGRGSYEQYF. DNA for the CDR3: TGTGCCAGCAGCCAGCTAGGGCGGGGCTCCTACGAGCAGTACTTC.

This clone was recorded only once. CDR3 DNA sequence: TGTGCCAGCAGTCGGACTAGCGAGGAATTGGGCGAGCAGTACTTC. Translation: CASSRTSEELGEQYF. The rearrangement links TRBV6-5 to TRBJ2-7, with 9 bases aligning to TRBD2. CDR3 length: 15 residues. Germline V lookup: CDR1 MNHEY, CDR2 SVGAGI. Trimming removed 5 bases from V and 6 bases from J; junction bases left unmatched: 11.

The rearrangement uses TRBV27 and TRBJ2-7; D uncertain. Germline V CDR1 and CDR2: MNHEY, SMNVEV (reference sequence). This CDR3 has 16 residues. Trimming shortened V by 3 bases and J by 6 bases, and 21 bases separated the two germline ends. CDR3 protein: CASSFQTRGRPAEQYF. CDR3 DNA sequence: TGTGCCAGCAGTTTCCAGACCCGCGGTAGGCCGGCCGAGCAGTACTTC.

The chain uses TRBV10-1 and TRBJ2-2; maybe TRBD1 (6 bases). This CDR3 comprises 15 residues. Germline loops: CDR1 WNHNN, CDR2 SYGVQD (reference sequence). The ends were cut back, 6 bases at V and 3 bases at J, with 14 bases in the middle. The CDR3 DNA is TGCGCCAGCAGCGAACAGGGACGCGACACCGGGGAGCTGTTTTTT. Translation gives CASSEQGRDTGELFF.

V and J are TRBV19 and TRBJ2-5, with D possibly TRBD1 on 6 matching bases. V shed 9 bases and J shed 11 bases, with 19 bases lying between them. The CDR3 sequence is 12 residues long. The germline gives CDR1 LNHDA, CDR2 SQIVND (reference sequence). The CDR3 sequence is CASSRGRGEQYF. For the CDR3, the DNA is TGTGCCAGCTCTAGAGGCAGGGGAGAGCAGTACTTC.

This clone was seen only a few times. The genes are TRBV2 and TRBJ1-1, with a weak D call TRBD1 (5 bases). V was cut by 2 bases and J by 3 bases, with 16 bases left in between. The germline gives CDR1 SNHLY, CDR2 FYNNEI. The length of the CDR3 is 16 residues. CDR3 residues: CASSEQGGRRDTEAFF. For the CDR3, the DNA is TGTGCCAGCAGTGAACAGGGAGGGCGGAGGGACACTGAAGCTTTCTTT.

This clone was counted between two and nine times. CDR3 sequence: CAWGTGFLNTEAFF. The CDR3 region has the DNA TGTGCCTGGGGGACAGGATTCCTGAACACTGAAGCTTTCTTT. V and J are TRBV30 and TRBJ1-1; 8 nucleotides line up with TRBD1. Germline CDR1 reads GTSNPN; CDR2 reads SVGIG (reference sequence). The J segment lost 0 bases and the V segment lost 5 bases, leaving 5 bases of the junction unmatched. CDR3 length equals 14 residues.

This clone occurred once. The J gene is TRBJ2-7, the V gene TRBV7-6; TRBD1 aligns across 10 bases. The V gene end was trimmed by 5 bases and the J gene end by 2 bases; junction bases not matched to a gene: 6. Germline V CDR1 and CDR2: SGHVS, FNYEAQ. The CDR3 covers 15 residues. The CDR3 protein is CASSDGTGVTYEQYF. DNA of the CDR3: TGTGCCAGCAGCGACGGGACAGGGGTAACCTACGAGCAGTACTTC.

The chain recombines TRBV7-9 with TRBJ1-2; D is unclear. V dropped 5 bases and J dropped 8 bases, with 21 bases sitting between them. The germline gives CDR1 SEHNR, CDR2 FQNEAQ (reference sequence). This CDR3 has 15 amino acids. CDR3 in amino acids: CASSRTSGSPEGYTF. The CDR3 nucleotides are TGTGCCAGCAGCCGAACTTCTGGGTCGCCAGAAGGCTACACCTTC.

CDR3 in amino acids: CASSASGRWNEQYF. The CDR3 DNA reads as TGTGCCAGCAGCGCGAGCGGGAGATGGAACGAGCAGTACTTC. V is TRBV9 and J is TRBJ2-7, with TRBD2 identical over 8 bases. Germline loops: CDR1 SGDLS, CDR2 YYNGEE. This CDR3 spans 14 amino acids. Trimming took 3 bases from V and 5 from J; bases not matched to a gene: 7. Full variable domain (rest looked up from reference TRBV9 and TRBJ2-7): DSGVTQTPKHLITATGQRVTLRCSPRSGDLSVYWYQQSLDQGLQFLIQYYNGEERAKGNILERFSAQQFPDLHSELNLSSLELGDSALYFCASSASGRWNEQYFGPGTRLTVT.

The gene calls are TRBV28 and TRBJ1-6; D perhaps matches TRBD1 (5 bases). The CDR3 has 14 residues. Per germline, CDR1 MDHEN and CDR2 SYDVKM. The V gene lost 3 bases and the J gene lost 6 bases, with 9 bases spanning the gap. The CDR3 region has the DNA TGTGCCAGCAGTTTCGTCAGGGTTAATTCACCCCTCCACTTT. It codes for CASSFVRVNSPLHF.

The rearrangement joins TRBV7-9 to TRBJ2-1, with 11 bases aligning to TRBD2. V shed 5 bases and J 6 bases; nucleotides not matched to a gene: 6. The CDR3 runs to 15 residues. The germline V gene encodes CDR1 SEHNR and CDR2 FQNEAQ (reference sequence). The CDR3 protein is CASSPPSGGFNEQFF. CDR3 DNA: TGTGCCAGCAGCCCGCCTAGCGGGGGGTTCAATGAGCAGTTCTTC.

CDR3 amino acids: CASSFPGTGAKDYEQYF. CDR3 nucleotides: TGTGCCAGCAGCTTTCCCGGGACAGGGGCGAAGGACTACGAGCAGTACTTC. The chain couples TRBV7-2 to TRBJ2-7, with TRBD1 matching over 10 bases. Germline trimming cut 3 bases from V and 3 bases from J; bases unmatched to any gene: 11. The germline V gene encodes CDR1 SGHTA and CDR2 FQGNSA. The CDR3 sequence is 17 residues long.

The chain uses TRBV5-1 and TRBJ1-4; D is ambiguous. The CDR3 extends over 12 amino acids. Germline V gives CDR1 SGHRS, CDR2 YFSETQ. The V end lost 8 bases, the J end lost 6 bases, and 11 bases lay between the germline ends. DNA for the CDR3: TGCGCCAGGTGGACGGGCCATGAAAAACTGTTTTTT. Its protein product is CARWTGHEKLFF.

This clone was seen a handful of times. The chain is built from TRBV9 and TRBJ1-1, with unresolved D. Germline CDR1 reads SGDLS; CDR2 reads YYNGEE. The CDR3 is 13 amino acids. V lost 0 bases and J 3 bases, leaving 6 bases between the germline ends. The CDR3 is CASSVGDYTEAFF. The CDR3 region has the DNA TGTGCCAGCAGCGTAGGGGATTACACTGAAGCTTTCTTT.

This clone was seen only a few times. The rearrangement links TRBV20-1 to TRBJ1-2; no firm D call. Germline V gene lookup returns CDR1 DFQATT and CDR2 SNEGSKA (reference sequence). The CDR3 contains 11 residues. V was shortened by 2 bases and J by 7 bases, with 8 bases between the two germline ends. The CDR3 nucleotides read TGCAGTGCTAGATTAGTGCCTGGCTACACCTTC. Residues: CSARLVPGYTF.

The rearrangement joins TRBV7-2 to TRBJ2-1; TRBD2 is a possible D gene (8 bases). With 8 bases removed from V and 9 bases from J, the gap between germline ends came to 17 bases. The CDR3 covers 13 residues. Germline CDR1 is SGHTA and CDR2 is FQGNSA. CDR3 sequence reads: CASGGGSGGEQFF. The CDR3 DNA follows: TGTGCCAGCGGCGGGGGGTCAGGGGGTGAGCAGTTCTTC.

V gene TRBV5-7 combines with J gene TRBJ1-1, with a tentative D call TRBD1 (5 bases). TRBV5-7 carries the ORF label, with uncertain function. The CDR3 length is 15 residues. The V end lost 2 bases, the J end lost 1 base, and 12 bases lay between the germline ends. The CDR3 DNA is TGTGCCAGCAGCTTTCTAAGGGGAGAGAACACTGAAGCTTTCTTT. Translation: CASSFLRGENTEAFF.

This clone is termed medium-sized. The chain uses TRBV7-9 and TRBJ2-1, with TRBD1 as a possible D gene (5 bases). The CDR3 is 12 residues long. V lost 11 bases and J lost 7, with 15 bases in between. Per germline, CDR1 SEHNR and CDR2 FQNEAQ (reference sequence). The CDR3 DNA is TGTGCCGCTCAGGGTATCGGAAATGAGCAGTTCTTC. Translated: CAAQGIGNEQFF.

The chain joins TRBV7-9 to TRBJ2-7, with 7 bases lining up with TRBD1. The CDR3 has 14 residues. Germline lookup yields CDR1 SEHNR and CDR2 FQNEAQ (reference sequence). V was clipped by 6 bases and J by 2 bases; unmatched bases: 7. CDR3: CASSLGDRPYEQYF. The CDR3 DNA reads TGTGCCAGCAGTCTAGGGGACAGACCCTACGAGCAGTACTTC.

This chain links TRBV19 with TRBJ2-1; D is unclear. CDR1 is LNHDA, CDR2 SQIVND, per germline (reference sequence). V shed 5 bases and J shed 11 bases, with 13 bases lying between them. This CDR3 has 12 amino acids. CDR3: CASSPNSPQQFF. The DNA for the CDR3 is TGTGCCAGTAGTCCTAATAGTCCCCAGCAGTTCTTC.

This chain uses TRBV4-3 with TRBJ1-5; D is undetermined. CDR1 and CDR2 (germline): LGHNA, YSLEER. Trimming shortened V by 2 bases and J by 5 bases, and 7 bases separated the two germline ends. CDR3 length equals 13 residues. This chain's CDR3 is CASSQTGYQPQHF. The DNA of the CDR3 is TGCGCCAGCAGCCAAACGGGGTATCAGCCCCAGCATTTT.

The chain is built from TRBV5-1 and TRBJ1-4; no firm D call. Per the germline V gene, CDR1 is SGHRS and CDR2 is YFSETQ. V was pared by 1 base and J by 8 bases, with 15 bases between. The CDR3 length is 15 residues. The CDR3 region has the DNA TGCGCCAGCAGCTTGAGGCCTTCAGTGAAGGAAAAACTGTTTTTT. Amino acid sequence: CASSLRPSVKEKLFF.

The chain links TRBV19 to TRBJ2-3; D gene unclear. V lost 5 bases and J 3 bases, leaving 9 bases between the germline ends. The CDR3 contains 13 residues. Germline-derived CDR1 and CDR2 are LNHDA and SQIVND (reference sequence). CDR3 nucleotides: TGTGCCAGTAGTCTTTTAGGGACAGATACGCAGTATTTT. Amino acids: CASSLLGTDTQYF.

The rearrangement uses TRBV7-6 and TRBJ1-4; D gene unclear. The CDR3 covers 16 residues. V shed 5 bases and J shed 0 bases, with 13 bases lying between them. Germline CDR1 SGHVS, CDR2 FNYEAQ. The CDR3 loop reads CASSPYAGPTNEKLFF. In DNA, the CDR3 is TGTGCCAGCAGCCCTTACGCTGGACCAACTAATGAAAAACTGTTTTTT.